This entry concerns a single T cell receptor (beta chain). The antigen remains unidentified. The record originates from a study of blood T cells in healthy people across ages. Study results and limitations: Diversity was higher, and naive CD4+ cells more numerous, in long-lived donors than in aged donors.

The V and J ends lost 5 bases and 6 bases respectively, with 10 bases between them. Germline V CDR1 and CDR2: SEHNR, FQNEAQ (reference sequence). CDR3 size: 12 residues. Primed by a sample-barcoded 5' primer and a J-beta primer mix, a second PCR proceeded for 7 to 11 cycles. TCRdb processed the 5' RACE reads anew with MiXCR; each CDR3 protein has one entry. The sample gives approximately 2,000,000 distinct CDR3 sequences, around 42% of which show up once; roughly 23% is in the top ten. V usage is TRBV7-9 and J usage is TRBJ1-2, with D perhaps TRBD1 (6 bases). The clonotype originates from a human donor in good health. The source material was blood. The CDR3 sequence is CASSPYRDGYTF. DNA of the CDR3: TGTGCCAGCAGCCCATACAGGGATGGCTACACCTTC. The complete variable domain, with remaining parts taken from reference TRBV7-9 and TRBJ1-2, reads DTGVSQNPRHKITKRGQNVTFRCDPISEHNRLYWYRQTLGQGPEFLTYFQNEAQLEKSRLLSDRFSAERPKGSFSTLEIQRTEQGDSAMYLCASSPYRDGYTFGSGTRLTVV.